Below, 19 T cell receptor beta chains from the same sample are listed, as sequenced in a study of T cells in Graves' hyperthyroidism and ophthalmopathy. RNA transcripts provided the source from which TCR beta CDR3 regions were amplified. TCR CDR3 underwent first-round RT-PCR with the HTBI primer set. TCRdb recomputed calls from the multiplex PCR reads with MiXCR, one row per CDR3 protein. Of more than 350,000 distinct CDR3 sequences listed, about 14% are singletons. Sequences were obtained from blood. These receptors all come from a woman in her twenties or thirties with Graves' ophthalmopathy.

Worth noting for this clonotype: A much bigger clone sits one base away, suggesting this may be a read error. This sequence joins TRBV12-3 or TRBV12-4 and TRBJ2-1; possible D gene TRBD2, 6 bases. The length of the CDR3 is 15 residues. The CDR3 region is CASSPGGLTYNGQFF. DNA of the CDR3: TGTGCCAGCAGCCCCGGGGGACTTACCTACAATGGGCAGTTCTTC.

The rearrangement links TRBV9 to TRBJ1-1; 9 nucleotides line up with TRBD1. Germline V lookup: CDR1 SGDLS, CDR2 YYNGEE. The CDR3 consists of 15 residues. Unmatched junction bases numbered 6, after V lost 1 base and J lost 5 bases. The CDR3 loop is CASSVRDRDWTEAFF. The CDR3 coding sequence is TGTGCCAGCAGCGTACGGGACAGGGATTGGACTGAAGCTTTCTTT.

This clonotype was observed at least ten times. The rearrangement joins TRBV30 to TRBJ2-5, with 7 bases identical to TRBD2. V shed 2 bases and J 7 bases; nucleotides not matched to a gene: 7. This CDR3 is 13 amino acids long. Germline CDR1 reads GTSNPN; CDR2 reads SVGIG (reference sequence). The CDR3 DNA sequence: TGTGCCTGGAGTAGCTTGGCTAGCGGGACCCAGTACTTC. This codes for CAWSSLASGTQYF. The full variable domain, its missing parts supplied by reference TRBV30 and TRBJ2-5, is SQTIHQWPATLVQPVGSPLSLECTVEGTSNPNLYWYRQAAGRGLQLLFYSVGIGQISSEVPQNLSASRPQDRQFILSSKKLLLSDSGFYLCAWSSLASGTQYFGPGTRLLVL.

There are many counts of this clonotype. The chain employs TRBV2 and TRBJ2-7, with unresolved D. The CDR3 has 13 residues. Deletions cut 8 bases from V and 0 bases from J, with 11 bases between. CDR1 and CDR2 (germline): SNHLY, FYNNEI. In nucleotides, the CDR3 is TGTGCCAGCGCTGGCTCCAGCTCCTACGAGCAGTACTTC. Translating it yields CASAGSSSYEQYF.

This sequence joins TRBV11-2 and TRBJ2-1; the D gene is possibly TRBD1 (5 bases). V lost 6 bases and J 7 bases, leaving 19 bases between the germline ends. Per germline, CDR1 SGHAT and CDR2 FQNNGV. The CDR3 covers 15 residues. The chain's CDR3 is CASRQGEERRNEQFF. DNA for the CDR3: TGTGCCAGCAGGCAGGGTGAGGAGAGGCGTAATGAGCAGTTCTTC. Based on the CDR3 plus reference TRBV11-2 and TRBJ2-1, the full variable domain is EAGVAQSPRYKIIEKRQSVAFWCNPISGHATLYWYQQILGQGPKLLIQFQNNGVVDDSQLPKDRFSAERLKGVDSTLKIQPAKLEDSAVYLCASRQGEERRNEQFFGPGTRLTVL.

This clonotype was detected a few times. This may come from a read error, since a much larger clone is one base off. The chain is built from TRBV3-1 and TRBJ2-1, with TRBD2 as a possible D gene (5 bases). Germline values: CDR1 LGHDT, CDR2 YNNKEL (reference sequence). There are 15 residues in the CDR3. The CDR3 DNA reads TGTGCCGGCAGCCAAGGTAGAGGGAGCTACAATGAGCAGTTCTTC. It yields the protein CAGSQGRGSYNEQFF.

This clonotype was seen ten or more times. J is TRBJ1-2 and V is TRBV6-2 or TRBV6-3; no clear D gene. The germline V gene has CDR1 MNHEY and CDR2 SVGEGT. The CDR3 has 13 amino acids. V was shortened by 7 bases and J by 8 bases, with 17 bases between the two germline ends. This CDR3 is CASNPLPTSGYTF. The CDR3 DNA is TGTGCCAGCAACCCCCTACCGACCTCGGGCTACACCTTC.

DNA for the CDR3: TGTGCCAGCACTGAACAGGGGGCCGGAGAGACCCAGTACTTC. Encoded protein: CASTEQGAGETQYF. The chain has TRBV28 and TRBJ2-5; 9 nucleotides align to TRBD1. The junction had 7 bases not matched to a gene; V was cut back by 7 bases and J by 4 bases. Germline CDR1 and CDR2: MDHEN and SYDVKM. This CDR3 contains 14 residues. Full variable domain (missing parts from reference TRBV28 and TRBJ2-5): DVKVTQSSRYLVKRTGEKVFLECVQDMDHENMFWYRQDPGLGLRLIYFSYDVKMKEKGDIPEGYSVSREKKERFSLILESASTNQTSMYLCASTEQGAGETQYFGPGTRLLVL.

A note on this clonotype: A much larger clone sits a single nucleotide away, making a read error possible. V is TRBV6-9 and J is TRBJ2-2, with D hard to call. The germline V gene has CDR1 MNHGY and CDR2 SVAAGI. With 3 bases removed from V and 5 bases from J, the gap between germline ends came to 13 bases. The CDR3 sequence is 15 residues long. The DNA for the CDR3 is TGTGCCAGCAGTTACTACGGAGAGGAAACCGGGGAGCTGTTTTTT. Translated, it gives CASSYYGEETGELFF.

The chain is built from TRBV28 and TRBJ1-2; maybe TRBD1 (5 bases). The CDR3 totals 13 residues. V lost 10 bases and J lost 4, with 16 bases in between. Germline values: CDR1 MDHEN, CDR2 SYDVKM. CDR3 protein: CATAGTPLYGYTF. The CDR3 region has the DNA TGTGCCACCGCCGGGACCCCGCTCTATGGCTACACCTTC.

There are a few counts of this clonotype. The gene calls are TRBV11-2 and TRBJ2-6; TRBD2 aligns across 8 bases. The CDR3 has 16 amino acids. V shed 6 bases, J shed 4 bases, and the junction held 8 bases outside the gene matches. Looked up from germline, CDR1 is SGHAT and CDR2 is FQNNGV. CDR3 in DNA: TGTGCCAGCAGTCTTCAGCGGGGGCTCGGGGCCAACGTCCTGACTTTC. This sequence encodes CASSLQRGLGANVLTF.

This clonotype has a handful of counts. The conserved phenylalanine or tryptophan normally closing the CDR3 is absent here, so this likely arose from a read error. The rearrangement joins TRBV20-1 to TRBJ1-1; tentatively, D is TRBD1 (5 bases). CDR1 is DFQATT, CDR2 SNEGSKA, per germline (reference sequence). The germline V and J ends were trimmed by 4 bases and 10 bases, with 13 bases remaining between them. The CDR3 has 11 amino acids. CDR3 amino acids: CSATWGGTAFL. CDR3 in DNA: TGCAGTGCTACCTGGGGAGGGACAGCTTTCCTT.

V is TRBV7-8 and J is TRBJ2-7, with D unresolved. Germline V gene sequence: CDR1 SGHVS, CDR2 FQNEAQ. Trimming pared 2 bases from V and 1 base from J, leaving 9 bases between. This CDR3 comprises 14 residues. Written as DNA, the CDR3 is TGTGCCAGCAGCTTAAAGGGCCGATCCTACGAGCAGTACTTC. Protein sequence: CASSLKGRSYEQYF.

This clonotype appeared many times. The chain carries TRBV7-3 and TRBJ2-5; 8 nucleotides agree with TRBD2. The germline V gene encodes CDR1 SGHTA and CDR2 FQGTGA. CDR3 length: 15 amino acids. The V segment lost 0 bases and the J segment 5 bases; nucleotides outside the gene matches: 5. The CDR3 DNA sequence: TGTGCCAGCAGCTTAACAGCGGGGGAAGGGGAGACCCAGTACTTC. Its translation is CASSLTAGEGETQYF. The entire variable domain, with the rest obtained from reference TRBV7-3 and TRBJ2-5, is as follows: GAGVSQTPSNKVTEKGKYVELRCDPISGHTALYWYRQSLGQGPEFLIYFQGTGAADDSGLPNDRFFAVRPEGSVSTLKIQRTERGDSAVYLCASSLTAGEGETQYFGPGTRLLVL.

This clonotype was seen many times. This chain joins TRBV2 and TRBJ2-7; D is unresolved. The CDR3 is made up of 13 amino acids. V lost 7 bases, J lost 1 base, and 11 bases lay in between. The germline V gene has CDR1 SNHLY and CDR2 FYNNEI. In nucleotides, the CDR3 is TGTGCCAGCACTGCGGAAGTTTCCTACGAGCAGTACTTC. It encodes CASTAEVSYEQYF.

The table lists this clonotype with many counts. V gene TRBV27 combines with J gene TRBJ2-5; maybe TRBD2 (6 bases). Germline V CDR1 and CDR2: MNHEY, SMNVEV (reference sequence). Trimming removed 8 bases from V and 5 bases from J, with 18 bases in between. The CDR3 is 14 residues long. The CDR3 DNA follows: TGTGCCAGCGGCCTTCTGAAGGAGGGCGAGACCCAGTACTTC. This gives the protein CASGLLKEGETQYF.

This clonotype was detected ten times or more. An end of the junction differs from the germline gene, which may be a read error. CDR3 in DNA: TGTGCTAGCAGCCCGGGTCTAGTCGACAATGAGCAGTTCTTC. This gives the protein CASSPGLVDNEQFF. This sequence joins TRBV7-7 and TRBJ2-1; D unresolved. The CDR3 loop spans 14 amino acids. Germline V lookup: CDR1 SSHAT, CDR2 FNYEAQ (reference sequence).

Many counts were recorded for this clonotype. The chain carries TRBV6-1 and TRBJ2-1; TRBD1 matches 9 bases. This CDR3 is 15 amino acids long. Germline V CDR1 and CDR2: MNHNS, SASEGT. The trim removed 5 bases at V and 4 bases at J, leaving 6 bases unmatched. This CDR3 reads CASSLTGGDYNEQFF. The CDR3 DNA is TGTGCCAGCAGTCTGACAGGGGGGGATTACAATGAGCAGTTCTTC.

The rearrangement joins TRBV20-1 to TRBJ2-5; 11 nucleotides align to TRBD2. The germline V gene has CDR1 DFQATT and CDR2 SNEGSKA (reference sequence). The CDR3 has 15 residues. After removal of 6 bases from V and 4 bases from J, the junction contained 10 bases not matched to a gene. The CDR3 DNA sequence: TGCAGTGCGGGGGGTAGCGGGGGGGCCGGAGAGACCCAGTACTTC. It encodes CSAGGSGGAGETQYF.